The T cell receptor beta chain described here comes from a study of CD8 T cells in Susac syndrome. Regarding the study as a whole: The number of individuals included in the study's TCR sequencing and HLA analysis was acknowledged as relatively small.

A note on this clonotype: Its matching antigen is unknown.

Sequencing of TCR beta was performed on blood CD8+ and CD4+ T cells. Matched for age and sex, the controls were healthy donors. Reverse transcription of about 0.45 to 1 ug RNA was carried out with random hexamers. With immunoSEQ multiplex PCR, TCR beta CDR3 was amplified across 54 Vbeta and 13 Jbeta. Via MiXCR, TCRdb re-called the immunoSEQ multiplex PCR reads, giving one row per CDR3 protein. The data show 95,000 to 150,000 distinct CDR3 sequences, 94% seen once. This CDR3 region has 15 residues. V lost 1 base and J 0 bases, leaving 7 bases between the germline ends. Germline V gives CDR1 SGHVS, CDR2 FQNEAQ.

Sequencing input: CD4+ T cells from PBMCs. This TCR derives from a human donor in good health. The gene calls are TRBV7-8 and TRBJ2-1; the D gene is possibly TRBD2 (5 bases). CDR3 in amino acids: CASSLGESSYNEQFF. The CDR3 DNA sequence: TGTGCCAGCAGCTTAGGGGAGAGCTCCTACAATGAGCAGTTCTTC.